This record looks at one T cell receptor beta chain sequence and its context. TCRdb called the RACE reads again in MiXCR, with one record for every CDR3 protein. Seen here are 35,000 to 50,000 distinct CDR3 sequences, 3% to 4.5% observed once, and the top ten hold about 5.6%. The time point here: healthy volunteer bleed at 6 weeks. Blood, whole and unfractionated, served as the source for total RNA extraction. This specimen comes from a study of human T cells and chemical hapten exposure. CDR3 length: 15 amino acids. CDR1 is SGHTA and CDR2 is FQGNSA in the germline V gene. V lost 5 bases and J lost 4; bases outside the gene matches: 6.

The chain uses TRBV7-2 and TRBJ2-1, with 9 bases that match TRBD2. Specimen: whole blood. This sequence was found in a human donor in good health. Some clones in this sample may be carry-over from other donors' samples. CDR3 DNA sequence: TGTGCCAGCAGCGGGGGGGGACTAGCTTACAATGAGCAGTTCTTC. Its translation is CASSGGGLAYNEQFF.